The 4 T cell receptor beta chains below were found in one sample sequenced in a study of monozygotic twins with inflammatory bowel disease. One entry per CDR3 protein, without DNA, is what TCRdb gives after re-calling the 5' RACE reads. This repertoire includes a few hundred thousand distinct CDR3 sequences. Sequenced input: blood. Receptor source: a human donor with ulcerative colitis or Crohn's disease, or a healthy co-twin of an affected twin (not recorded which).

This chain uses TRBV6-5 with TRBJ1-4; absent DNA, TCRdb's TRBD1 call cannot be checked. Germline V gene sequence: CDR1 MNHEY, CDR2 SVGAGI. The CDR3 loop spans 17 amino acids. The CDR3 is CASSYVLTGVTNEKLFF.

The CDR3 sequence is CASSPGEFNTEAFF. V is TRBV18 and J is TRBJ1-1; TCRdb picks TRBD1, but there is no DNA to check that call. The length of the CDR3 is 14 residues. CDR1 is KGHSH, CDR2 LQKENI, per germline.

The V gene is TRBV6-2 or TRBV6-3, the J gene TRBJ2-3. Looked up from germline, CDR1 is MNHEY and CDR2 is SVGEGT. The CDR3 loop spans 15 amino acids. The CDR3 sequence is CASSYFGSKSDTQYF.

The gene calls are TRBV14 and TRBJ1-6; TCRdb returns TRBD1, unconfirmable since there is no DNA. CDR1 SGHDN and CDR2 FVKESK come from the germline V gene. The length of the CDR3 is 14 residues. CDR3: CASSQVRGNSPLHF.